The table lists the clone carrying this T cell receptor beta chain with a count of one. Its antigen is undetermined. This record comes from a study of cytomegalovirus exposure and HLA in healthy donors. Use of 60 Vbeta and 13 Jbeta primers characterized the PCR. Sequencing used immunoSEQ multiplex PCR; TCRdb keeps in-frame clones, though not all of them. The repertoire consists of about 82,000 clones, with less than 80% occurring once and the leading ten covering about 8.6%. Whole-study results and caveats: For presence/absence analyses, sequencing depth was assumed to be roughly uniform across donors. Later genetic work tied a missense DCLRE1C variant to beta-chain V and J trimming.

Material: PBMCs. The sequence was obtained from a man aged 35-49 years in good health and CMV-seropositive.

CDR3 in amino acids: CASSDGGGNTEAFF. CDR3 DNA: TGTGCCAGCAGTGATGGGGGCGGGAACACTGAAGCTTTCTTT. This chain links TRBV7-9 with TRBJ1-1; D perhaps matches TRBD1 (6 bases). The CDR3 is 14 amino acids. V lost 6 bases and J 1 base, leaving 12 bases between the germline ends. Germline V gene lookup returns CDR1 SEHNR and CDR2 FQNEAQ (reference sequence).